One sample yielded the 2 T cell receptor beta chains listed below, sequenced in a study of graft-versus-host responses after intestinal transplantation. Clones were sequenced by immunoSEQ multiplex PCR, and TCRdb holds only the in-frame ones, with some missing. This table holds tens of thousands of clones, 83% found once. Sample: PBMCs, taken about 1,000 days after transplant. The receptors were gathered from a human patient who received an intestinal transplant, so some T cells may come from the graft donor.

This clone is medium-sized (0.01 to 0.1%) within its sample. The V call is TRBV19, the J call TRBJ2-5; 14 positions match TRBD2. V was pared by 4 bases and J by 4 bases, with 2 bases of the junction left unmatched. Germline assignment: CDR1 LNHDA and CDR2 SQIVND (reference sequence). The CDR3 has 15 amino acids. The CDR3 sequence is CASSTGTSGRETQYF. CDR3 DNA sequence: TGTGCCAGTAGTACCGGGACTAGCGGGAGAGAGACCCAGTACTTC.

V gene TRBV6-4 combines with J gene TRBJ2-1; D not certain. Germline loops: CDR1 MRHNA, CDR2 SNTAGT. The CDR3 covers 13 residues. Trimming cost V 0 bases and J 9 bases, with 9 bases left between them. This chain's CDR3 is CASSDSGIGEQFF. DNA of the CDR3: TGTGCCAGCAGTGACTCGGGAATAGGTGAGCAGTTCTTC.